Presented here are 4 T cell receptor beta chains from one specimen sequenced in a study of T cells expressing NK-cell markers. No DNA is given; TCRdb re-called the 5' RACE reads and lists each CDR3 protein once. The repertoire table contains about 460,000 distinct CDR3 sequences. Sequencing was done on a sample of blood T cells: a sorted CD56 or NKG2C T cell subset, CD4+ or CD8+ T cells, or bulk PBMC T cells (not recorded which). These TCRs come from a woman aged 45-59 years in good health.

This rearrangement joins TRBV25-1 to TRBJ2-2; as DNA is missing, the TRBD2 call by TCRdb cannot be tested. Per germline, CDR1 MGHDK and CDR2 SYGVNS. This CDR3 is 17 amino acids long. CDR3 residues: CASSELVIEGVTGELFF.

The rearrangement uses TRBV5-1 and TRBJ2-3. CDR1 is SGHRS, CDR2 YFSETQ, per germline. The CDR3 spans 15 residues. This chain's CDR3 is CASSLGTISTDTQYF.

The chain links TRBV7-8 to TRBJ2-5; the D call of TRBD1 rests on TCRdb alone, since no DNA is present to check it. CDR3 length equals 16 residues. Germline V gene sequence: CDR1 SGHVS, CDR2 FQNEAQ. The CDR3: CASSLRRGVMHETQYF.

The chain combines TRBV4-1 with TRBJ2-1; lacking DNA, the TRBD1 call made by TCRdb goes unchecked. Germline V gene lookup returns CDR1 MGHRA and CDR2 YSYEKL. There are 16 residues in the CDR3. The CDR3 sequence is CASSPPLARPYNEQFF.